Shown below are 10 T cell receptor beta chains from a single sample sequenced in a study of blood T cell repertoires in COVID-19. Libraries were prepared by immunoSEQ multiplex PCR; TCRdb keeps only in-frame clonotypes and omits some of them. In the table there are approximately 190,000 clones, 80% of which are singletons. Sequences were obtained from peripheral blood. The receptors were gathered from a man in his sixties with acute or convalescent COVID-19.

This clone has a handful of counts. The chain employs TRBV24-1 and TRBJ2-1; 12 bases fit TRBD2. Germline V gene data show CDR1 as KGHDR and CDR2 as SFDVKD. CDR3 length equals 17 residues. Germline trimming cut 3 bases from V and 9 bases from J; bases unmatched to any gene: 11. The chain's CDR3 is CATSDTTSGGSGGEQFF. In nucleotides, the CDR3 is TGTGCCACCAGTGATACAACTAGCGGGGGGAGTGGGGGTGAGCAGTTCTTC.

The gene calls are TRBV30 and TRBJ2-7, with 8 bases fitting TRBD2. Germline V gene sequence: CDR1 GTSNPN, CDR2 SVGIG (reference sequence). J lost 6 bases, V lost 3 bases, and 10 bases had no gene match. CDR3 length: 14 amino acids. The CDR3 here is CAWRRSGSLAEQYF. In DNA, the CDR3 is TGTGCCTGGAGAAGAAGCGGGAGTTTGGCCGAGCAGTACTTC.

The chain has TRBV3-1 (or the pseudogene TRBV3-2) and TRBJ2-6, with D unresolved. V gave up 2 bases and J gave up 0 bases, with 5 bases separating them. Germline values: CDR1 LGHDT, CDR2 YNNKEL (reference sequence). The CDR3 length is 15 residues. For the CDR3, the DNA is TGTGCCAGCAGCCAACTCTTCTCTGGGGCCAACGTCCTGACTTTC. Amino acids: CASSQLFSGANVLTF.

The chain joins TRBV5-6 to TRBJ1-5, with TRBD1 matching over 10 bases. Trimming removed 3 bases from V and 6 bases from J; junction bases left unmatched: 6. This CDR3 region has 15 residues. Germline CDR1 reads SGHDT; CDR2 reads YYEEEE. The CDR3 DNA sequence: TGTGCCAGCAGCTCCCGGGACAGGGGAGGTCAGCCCCAGCATTTT. Amino acids: CASSSRDRGGQPQHF.

The J gene is TRBJ2-1, the V gene TRBV20-1; 7 nucleotides line up with TRBD2. Germline CDR1 and CDR2: DFQATT and SNEGSKA (reference sequence). This CDR3 has 11 amino acids. With V trimmed by 6 bases and J by 8 bases, 4 bases remained unmatched. The DNA for the CDR3 is TGCAGTGCGGCTAGCGGTCATGAGCAGTTCTTC. It encodes CSAASGHEQFF.

This chain joins TRBV5-4 and TRBJ2-7, with 9 bases identical to TRBD2. V trimming: 0 bases; J trimming: 7 bases; junction bases outside the gene matches: 8. CDR1 SGHNT and CDR2 YYREEE come from the germline V gene (reference sequence). The length of the CDR3 is 15 residues. CDR3 in amino acids: CASSLVIAGVNEQYF. For the CDR3, the DNA is TGTGCCAGCAGCTTGGTTATAGCGGGAGTAAATGAGCAGTACTTC.

V gene TRBV2 combines with J gene TRBJ2-1; 9 positions agree with TRBD2. Trimming at V came to 4 bases and at J to 9 bases, leaving 4 bases not matched to a gene. Looked up from germline, CDR1 is SNHLY and CDR2 is FYNNEI. The CDR3 loop spans 13 amino acids. For the CDR3, the DNA is TGTGCCAGCAGTGCCGGGACTAGCACTGAGCAGTTCTTC. This codes for CASSAGTSTEQFF.

This clone was picked up a small number of times. The chain links TRBV7-9 to TRBJ1-5; maybe TRBD1 (6 bases). This CDR3 has 15 amino acids. Germline V gene lookup returns CDR1 SEHNR and CDR2 FQNEAQ (reference sequence). Trimming removed 5 bases from V and 4 bases from J, with 15 bases in between. The CDR3 protein is CASSPATGRNQPQHF. CDR3 DNA: TGTGCCAGCAGCCCCGCTACAGGGAGAAATCAGCCCCAGCATTTT.

V is TRBV7-2 and J is TRBJ2-2; D possibly corresponds to TRBD1 (6 bases). The CDR3 runs to 14 residues. CDR1 and CDR2 from the germline V gene are SGHTA and FQGNSA. The germline V and J ends were trimmed by 5 bases and 6 bases, with 13 bases remaining between them. The CDR3 here is CASSAYRDSGELFF. Here the CDR3 DNA reads TGTGCCAGCAGCGCCTACAGGGATTCCGGGGAGCTGTTTTTT. Filled out from reference TRBV7-2 and TRBJ2-2, the complete variable domain reads GAGVSQSPSNKVTEKGKDVELRCDPISGHTALYWYRQSLGQGLEFLIYFQGNSAPDKSGLPSDRFSAERTGGSVSTLTIQRTQQEDSAVYLCASSAYRDSGELFFGEGSRLTVL.

This chain connects TRBV7-2 to TRBJ2-5, with D unresolved. In germline, CDR1 is SGHTA, CDR2 FQGNSA. CDR3 length: 14 residues. With 2 bases removed from V and 1 base from J, the gap between germline ends came to 8 bases. The CDR3 here is CASSLFGSQETQYF. The CDR3 coding sequence is TGTGCCAGCAGCTTATTTGGCAGCCAAGAGACCCAGTACTTC. The full variable domain, completed using reference TRBV7-2 and TRBJ2-5, is GAGVSQSPSNKVTEKGKDVELRCDPISGHTALYWYRQSLGQGLEFLIYFQGNSAPDKSGLPSDRFSAERTGGSVSTLTIQRTQQEDSAVYLCASSLFGSQETQYFGPGTRLLVL.